This is a list of T cell receptor beta chains from one sample in a study of early T cells in non-severe SARS-CoV-2 infection. Each CDR3 protein gets one entry after TCRdb re-called the 5' RACE reads with MiXCR. The repertoire has approximately 70,000 distinct CDR3 sequences, around 12% of them found once; the top ten carry roughly 1.3%. Sequencing used whole blood. The receptor source for this set is an adult who was a healthcare worker with PCR-confirmed SARS-CoV-2 infection or an uninfected control (not recorded which). Both conserved end residues are trimmed from each CDR3. Fields, in order: D gene, J gene, V gene, CDR3 protein. D genes are given only for firm matches.

d_call: -; j_call: TRBJ1-6; v_call: TRBV5-1; cdr3_aa: ASSFEGRDSPPH
d_call: -; j_call: TRBJ1-1; v_call: TRBV29-1; cdr3_aa: SGSDGNTEAF
d_call: TRBD1; j_call: TRBJ2-3; v_call: TRBV15; cdr3_aa: ATSHGQETDTQY
d_call: -; j_call: TRBJ2-5; v_call: TRBV7-6; cdr3_aa: ASRRPLGETQY
d_call: -; j_call: TRBJ1-2; v_call: TRBV10-2; cdr3_aa: ASMGRMNYGYT
d_call: -; j_call: TRBJ1-5; v_call: TRBV28; cdr3_aa: ASSTGPGGDQPQH
d_call: TRBD2; j_call: TRBJ2-1; v_call: TRBV2; cdr3_aa: ASSGLAGAYNEQF
d_call: TRBD1; j_call: TRBJ1-5; v_call: TRBV28; cdr3_aa: ASKGTGLNSNQPQH
d_call: TRBD2; j_call: TRBJ2-3; v_call: TRBV6-4; cdr3_aa: ASALQAGGTDTQY
d_call: -; j_call: TRBJ2-7; v_call: TRBV27; cdr3_aa: ATSSRGLAAYEQY
d_call: -; j_call: TRBJ2-3; v_call: TRBV5-4; cdr3_aa: ASSLDFLTDTQY
d_call: -; j_call: TRBJ2-2; v_call: TRBV2; cdr3_aa: ASSESQDPRRTGELF
d_call: -; j_call: TRBJ2-1; v_call: TRBV5-6; cdr3_aa: ASSLSGGDEQF
d_call: -; j_call: TRBJ2-5; v_call: TRBV20-1; cdr3_aa: SAMGGQETQY
d_call: -; j_call: TRBJ1-5; v_call: TRBV9; cdr3_aa: ASSVDPAANQPQH
d_call: -; j_call: TRBJ2-1; v_call: TRBV6-5; cdr3_aa: ASSPSGNEQF
d_call: -; j_call: TRBJ2-5; v_call: TRBV29-1; cdr3_aa: SVEGLGVVGETQY
d_call: -; j_call: TRBJ1-3; v_call: TRBV12-3/TRBV12-4; cdr3_aa: ASSPDKKRENTIY
d_call: TRBD1; j_call: TRBJ1-2; v_call: TRBV4-3; cdr3_aa: ASSQGTGGLYGYT
d_call: -; j_call: TRBJ2-1; v_call: TRBV6-2/TRBV6-3; cdr3_aa: ASSRLTSSYNEQF
d_call: TRBD1; j_call: TRBJ1-5; v_call: TRBV2; cdr3_aa: ASSGGQGRPQH
d_call: -; j_call: TRBJ1-5; v_call: TRBV19; cdr3_aa: ASTSLRGIQPQH
d_call: -; j_call: TRBJ1-2; v_call: TRBV20-1; cdr3_aa: SARSERQSGYT
d_call: -; j_call: TRBJ2-7; v_call: TRBV12-3/TRBV12-4; cdr3_aa: ASSLRDAFAEQY
d_call: -; j_call: TRBJ1-4; v_call: TRBV28; cdr3_aa: ASSLVGVGEKLF
d_call: TRBD1; j_call: TRBJ2-5; v_call: TRBV12-5; cdr3_aa: ASGLTILPGQGEETQY
d_call: TRBD1; j_call: TRBJ2-7; v_call: TRBV7-9; cdr3_aa: ASSPDRGMAEQY
d_call: -; j_call: TRBJ2-7; v_call: TRBV28; cdr3_aa: ASSFLGRVHEQY
d_call: TRBD2; j_call: TRBJ2-1; v_call: TRBV29-1; cdr3_aa: SVENAGREDYNEQF
d_call: TRBD1; j_call: TRBJ1-5; v_call: TRBV6-6; cdr3_aa: ASSVRDRGISGQPQH
d_call: -; j_call: TRBJ1-1; v_call: TRBV20-1; cdr3_aa: SARDRRRDEAF
d_call: -; j_call: TRBJ2-2; v_call: TRBV11-3; cdr3_aa: ASSPGRGAGETGELF
d_call: TRBD1; j_call: TRBJ2-7; v_call: TRBV12-3/TRBV12-4; cdr3_aa: ASSPGKDRTSYEQY
d_call: TRBD2; j_call: TRBJ2-3; v_call: TRBV20-1; cdr3_aa: SHSSGRLATSTDTQY
d_call: -; j_call: TRBJ2-1; v_call: TRBV20-1; cdr3_aa: SARWRGDSNEQF